One and the same sample provided the 10 T cell receptor beta chains below, sequenced in a study of blood T cell repertoires in COVID-19. Libraries were prepared by immunoSEQ multiplex PCR; TCRdb keeps only in-frame clonotypes and omits some of them. The sample has around 480,000 clones, 87% seen once. The sample was PBMCs or T cells enriched from blood (not recorded which). These receptors were obtained from a woman between 18 and 29 years old who had recovered from COVID-19.

This clone has just one count. The J gene is TRBJ1-2, the V gene TRBV19; maybe TRBD1 (6 bases). The V gene lost 3 bases and the J gene lost 6 bases, with 11 bases spanning the gap. The CDR3 length is 13 residues. Germline CDR1 and CDR2: LNHDA and SQIVND (reference sequence). CDR3 nucleotides: TGTGCCAGTAGTATTAACAGGGCGGATGGCTACACCTTC. Translated, it gives CASSINRADGYTF.

The chain recombines TRBV30 with TRBJ2-1; 7 nucleotides align to TRBD1. The V gene end was trimmed by 3 bases and the J gene end by 7 bases; junction bases not matched to a gene: 15. The CDR3 has 16 amino acids. The V gene's germline CDR1 is GTSNPN and CDR2 SVGIG (reference sequence). In DNA, the CDR3 is TGTGCCTGGAGCCACGAAGGGGGCCGCGGTAGAAATGAGCAGTTCTTC. Translation: CAWSHEGGRGRNEQFF.

The chain combines TRBV7-9 with TRBJ2-7; 8 nucleotides agree with TRBD1. V was clipped by 5 bases and J by 3 bases; unmatched bases: 6. The CDR3 covers 14 residues. In germline, CDR1 is SEHNR, CDR2 FQNEAQ (reference sequence). The CDR3: CASSPRQGNYEQYF. CDR3 in DNA: TGTGCCAGCAGCCCGAGACAGGGGAACTACGAGCAGTACTTC.

CDR3 DNA sequence: TGCGCCAGCACCCAAACTACGAACACTGAAGCTTTCTTT. Translation: CASTQTTNTEAFF. The chain links TRBV5-1 to TRBJ1-1; no reliable D call. This CDR3 is built from 13 residues. Germline V CDR1 and CDR2: SGHRS, YFSETQ. Deletions cut 6 bases from V and 1 base from J, with 10 bases between.

The chain couples TRBV28 to TRBJ1-2; 9 nucleotides agree with TRBD1. V shed 1 base, J shed 6 bases, and the junction held 18 bases outside the gene matches. From germline, CDR1 is MDHEN and CDR2 SYDVKM. The CDR3 has 19 residues. The CDR3 DNA is TGTGCCAGCAGTTTATTCGGAACAGGGGGCCTCCTTGCGTCCAATGGCTACACCTTC. Protein product: CASSLFGTGGLLASNGYTF.

The gene calls are TRBV18 and TRBJ1-1, with TRBD1 identical over 10 bases. Germline-derived CDR1 and CDR2 are KGHSH and LQKENI. The CDR3 runs to 17 residues. With 1 base clipped from V and 5 bases from J, the junction kept 10 bases outside the gene matches. The CDR3 region has the DNA TGTGCCAGCTCACCACGGGAAGGGACAGGGGTCGTGACTGAAGCTTTCTTT. This gives the protein CASSPREGTGVVTEAFF.

This chain joins TRBV27 and TRBJ2-7; TRBD2 might be the D (6 bases). The CDR3 has 13 amino acids. Germline V gene data show CDR1 as MNHEY and CDR2 as SMNVEV (reference sequence). V was shortened by 3 bases and J by 1 base, with 7 bases between the two germline ends. The CDR3 DNA reads TGTGCCAGCAGTTTTCTAGCGTCCTACGAGCAGTACTTC. Residues: CASSFLASYEQYF.

V and J are TRBV2 and TRBJ1-5, with TRBD1 as a possible D gene (5 bases). Germline V gives CDR1 SNHLY, CDR2 FYNNEI. Trimming took 4 bases from V and 1 from J, leaving 8 bases between them. The CDR3 spans 14 residues. The CDR3 DNA reads TGTGCCAGCAGTGGGGGGGGGAGCAATCAGCCCCAGCATTTT. Translation gives CASSGGGSNQPQHF.

The DNA for the CDR3 is TGTGCCTGCCGTAGACCGGGACAGACTTTCAATGAGCAGTTCTTC. This sequence encodes CACRRPGQTFNEQFF. The chain employs TRBV13 and TRBJ2-1; TRBD1 aligns across 7 bases. V was clipped by 11 bases and J by 6 bases; unmatched bases: 16. The CDR3 is 15 amino acids. The germline CDR1 and CDR2 sequences are PRHDT and FYEKMQ (reference sequence). The variable domain in full, completed from reference TRBV13 and TRBJ2-1, reads AAGVIQSPRHLIKEKRETATLKCYPIPRHDTVYWYQQGPGQDPQFLISFYEKMQSDKGSIPDRFSAQQFSDYHSELNMSSLELGDSALYFCACRRPGQTFNEQFFGPGTRLTVL.

The chain is built from TRBV5-1 and TRBJ1-4; D gene ambiguous. V was trimmed by 4 bases and J by 8 bases, leaving 12 bases between them. Germline V gene data show CDR1 as SGHRS and CDR2 as YFSETQ. This CDR3 is built from 13 residues. The CDR3 sequence: CASSPGEEEKLFF. The CDR3 DNA is TGCGCCAGCAGCCCCGGGGAAGAGGAAAAACTGTTTTTT.